This TCR beta chain was profiled in a study of T cell changes during pregnancy in multiple sclerosis. Measured with immunoSEQ multiplex PCR; TCRdb has only the in-frame clones, and not every one. The sample carries around 16,000 clones, 83% recorded once. This CDR3 is 14 amino acids long. CDR1 is MNHEY, CDR2 SMNVEV, per germline (reference sequence). The V and J ends lost 6 bases and 2 bases, in that order; junction bases with no gene match: 5. The chain joins TRBV27 to TRBJ2-7, with 9 bases matching TRBD1. This sample comprised CD8+ T cells from peripheral blood mononuclear cells, obtained after pregnancy. The TCR originated in a female donor in good health, enrolled as a control in a pregnancy study. For the CDR3, the DNA is TGTGCCAGCAGCTCGGGACAGGGCCCCTACGAGCAGTACTTC. It specifies CASSSGQGPYEQYF.